Below, 27 T cell receptor beta chains from the same sample are listed, as sequenced in a study of blood T cell repertoires in COVID-19. Data came from immunoSEQ multiplex PCR; TCRdb stores just in-frame clones and leaves some out. In the table there are about 230,000 clones, roughly 80% of which are singletons. The sequenced sample was peripheral blood. These receptors were taken from a woman older than 75 with acute or convalescent COVID-19.

CDR3 amino acids: CASSKPGQPLNEKLFF. The DNA for the CDR3 is TGTGCCAGTAGCAAACCGGGACAACCTTTGAATGAAAAACTGTTTTTT. The rearrangement uses TRBV19 and TRBJ1-4, with a tentative D call TRBD1 (6 bases). The CDR3 runs to 16 residues. The V gene's germline CDR1 is LNHDA and CDR2 SQIVND (reference sequence). V lost 6 bases and J lost 5, with 19 bases in between.

The chain carries TRBV18 and TRBJ2-5; D ambiguous. CDR1 and CDR2 from the germline V gene are KGHSH and LQKENI. Trimming took 6 bases from V and 3 from J, leaving 14 bases between them. The CDR3 is 14 amino acids. CDR3 coding DNA: TGTGCCAGCTCCCTTCGTTCACCGGAAGAGACCCAGTACTTC. Translating it yields CASSLRSPEETQYF. Together with reference TRBV18 and TRBJ2-5, the CDR3 gives the full variable domain: NAGVMQNPRHLVRRRGQEARLRCSPMKGHSHVYWYRQLPEEGLKFMVYLQKENIIDESGMPKERFSAEFPKEGPSILRIQQVVRGDSAAYFCASSLRSPEETQYFGPGTRLLVL.

V gene TRBV29-1 combines with J gene TRBJ2-5, with a possible D match to TRBD2 (6 bases). The CDR3 has 17 residues. Looked up from germline, CDR1 is SQVTM and CDR2 is ANQGSEA. The germline V and J ends were trimmed by 8 bases and 5 bases, with 30 bases remaining between them. The CDR3 DNA follows: TGCAGCCTAAATGACGTGCGTGCGGGGACTTTAGGGGAGACCCAGTACTTC. This translates into CSLNDVRAGTLGETQYF. Full variable domain (rest looked up from reference TRBV29-1 and TRBJ2-5): SAVISQKPSRDICQRGTSLTIQCQVDSQVTMMFWYRQQPGQSLTLIATANQGSEATYESGFVIDKFPISRPNLTFSTLTVSNMSPEDSSIYLCSLNDVRAGTLGETQYFGPGTRLLVL.

A single count supports this clone. The chain is built from TRBV6-6 and TRBJ2-7, with 7 positions matching TRBD1. Trimming at V came to 6 bases and at J to 3 bases, leaving 5 bases not matched to a gene. The CDR3 has 13 residues. Germline CDR1 reads MNHNY; CDR2 reads SVGAGI (reference sequence). The chain's CDR3 is CASSRDSHYEQYF. CDR3 nucleotides: TGTGCCAGCAGCCGGGACAGCCACTACGAGCAGTACTTC.

The chain is built from TRBV7-2 and TRBJ2-7; 8 bases match TRBD2. The CDR3 runs to 15 residues. V shed 3 bases, J shed 5 bases, and the junction held 9 bases outside the gene matches. Germline CDR1 reads SGHTA; CDR2 reads FQGNSA. CDR3 DNA: TGTGCCAGCAGCTTTCAGAGCGGGGGTGTCGACGAGCAGTACTTC. Its translation: CASSFQSGGVDEQYF.

The DNA for the CDR3 is TGTGCCAGCAGCTTAGACGCGACTAGCGGGATGAGCTCCTACAATGAGCAGTTCTTC. Its protein is CASSLDATSGMSSYNEQFF. The rearrangement links TRBV11-2 to TRBJ2-1, with 11 bases that match TRBD2. The CDR3 runs to 19 residues. Losses at the gene ends were 0 bases for V and 0 bases for J; bases not matched to a gene: 7. Germline V gives CDR1 SGHAT, CDR2 FQNNGV.

The chain has TRBV3-1 (or the pseudogene TRBV3-2) and TRBJ2-7, with TRBD2 matching 8 bases. Germline V gene data show CDR1 as LGHDT and CDR2 as YNNKEL (reference sequence). V shed 0 bases, J shed 3 bases, and the junction held 7 bases outside the gene matches. The CDR3 runs to 16 residues. The CDR3 region has the DNA TGTGCCAGCAGCCAAGATACGAGCGGGGGATTCTACGAGCAGTACTTC. It yields the protein CASSQDTSGGFYEQYF.

V gene TRBV7-2 combines with J gene TRBJ1-2; D is perhaps TRBD1 (6 bases). The germline V gene encodes CDR1 SGHTA and CDR2 FQGNSA. The germline V and J ends were trimmed by 5 bases and 9 bases, with 16 bases remaining between them. The CDR3 is made up of 13 amino acids. For the CDR3, the DNA is TGTGCCAGCAGCCCCCCCGACAGGAACCGCTACACCTTC. This translates into CASSPPDRNRYTF. The variable domain in full, with the rest retrieved from reference TRBV7-2 and TRBJ1-2, is GAGVSQSPSNKVTEKGKDVELRCDPISGHTALYWYRQSLGQGLEFLIYFQGNSAPDKSGLPSDRFSAERTGGSVSTLTIQRTQQEDSAVYLCASSPPDRNRYTFGSGTRLTVV.

This rearrangement joins TRBV2 to TRBJ1-5, with 10 bases aligning to TRBD1. Germline-derived CDR1 and CDR2 are SNHLY and FYNNEI. The CDR3 loop spans 13 amino acids. Trimming cost V 6 bases and J 7 bases; bases outside gene matches: 3. In DNA form, the CDR3 reads TGTGCCAGCAGGGGGGACAGGGGACAGCCCCAGCATTTT. Encoded protein: CASRGDRGQPQHF.

This clone was seen a few times. This chain joins TRBV7-6 and TRBJ1-3; possible D gene TRBD1, 6 bases. Trimming removed 4 bases from V and 4 bases from J, with 14 bases in between. The CDR3 consists of 15 residues. From germline, CDR1 is SGHVS and CDR2 FNYEAQ. The CDR3 DNA sequence: TGTGCCAGCAGCTCCTACACAGGGTCCGGAAACACCATATATTTT. Translated: CASSSYTGSGNTIYF.

This clone was observed a handful of times. V and J are TRBV7-9 and TRBJ1-1, with D possibly TRBD1 on 5 matching bases. Germline V gene sequence: CDR1 SEHNR, CDR2 FQNEAQ (reference sequence). This CDR3 is 16 amino acids long. V was trimmed by 1 base and J by 1 base, leaving 13 bases between them. The CDR3 DNA reads TGTGCCAGCAGCTTAGGACGCGGGGCCGAGAACACTGAAGCTTTCTTT. Encoded protein: CASSLGRGAENTEAFF.

This clone was detected only a few times. The V gene is TRBV12-3 or TRBV12-4, the J gene TRBJ1-1; no clear D. There are 13 residues in the CDR3. The ends were cut back, 1 base at V and 1 base at J, with 4 bases in the middle. The CDR3 protein is CASSLEQNTEAFF. DNA for the CDR3: TGTGCCAGCAGTTTAGAACAGAACACTGAAGCTTTCTTT.

V gene TRBV10-1 combines with J gene TRBJ1-2; the D gene is possibly TRBD1 (6 bases). Trimming pared 8 bases from V and 4 bases from J, leaving 14 bases between. The CDR3 totals 13 residues. Germline CDR1 WNHNN, CDR2 SYGVQD (reference sequence). CDR3 sequence: CASAAGAIYGYTF. For the CDR3, the DNA is TGCGCCAGCGCGGCAGGGGCCATCTATGGCTACACCTTC.

V is TRBV4-1 and J is TRBJ2-3, with 11 bases that match TRBD2. J was trimmed by 0 bases and V by 4 bases; bases with no gene match: 9. This CDR3 is 18 amino acids long. Germline V gene data show CDR1 as MGHRA and CDR2 as YSYEKL. Written as DNA, the CDR3 is TGCGCCAGCAGCCTAGGACAGGGACTAGCGGAAAGCACAGATACGCAGTATTTT. Its translation is CASSLGQGLAESTDTQYF.

V usage is TRBV23-1 and J usage is TRBJ1-1; no reliable D call. TRBV23-1 is an open reading frame, and its role is uncertain. The V end was cut by 4 bases, the J end by 4 bases, with 10 bases between. This CDR3 comprises 13 residues. CDR3 coding DNA: TGCGCCAGCAGTCGCGGAGGGAGCACTGAAGCTTTCTTT. Its protein product is CASSRGGSTEAFF.

V and J are TRBV7-9 and TRBJ2-7; 10 bases map to TRBD1. This CDR3 spans 14 amino acids. Germline loops: CDR1 SEHNR, CDR2 FQNEAQ (reference sequence). V was pared by 4 bases and J by 2 bases, with 2 bases of the junction left unmatched. CDR3 bases: TGTGCCAGCAGCTCCGGGACAGGGGCCTACGAGCAGTACTTC. Protein sequence: CASSSGTGAYEQYF.

This chain connects TRBV11-1 to TRBJ1-4; 8 bases are shared with TRBD1. The CDR3 runs to 16 residues. The germline V gene encodes CDR1 SGHAT and CDR2 FQDESV (reference sequence). With 5 bases clipped from V and 7 bases from J, the junction kept 12 bases outside the gene matches. CDR3 bases: TGTGCCAGCAGCCTTTCGAGGACAGGGAGGAGTGAAAAACTGTTTTTT. Translating gives CASSLSRTGRSEKLFF.

This chain links TRBV4-2 with TRBJ1-6; maybe TRBD1 (6 bases). Germline loops: CDR1 LGHNA, CDR2 YNFKEQ. This CDR3 has 14 residues. V lost 1 base and J 6 bases, leaving 7 bases between the germline ends. The CDR3 region is CASSQAQGNSPLHF. The CDR3 region has the DNA TGTGCCAGCAGCCAAGCACAGGGTAATTCACCCCTCCACTTT.

The rearrangement links TRBV6-1 to TRBJ1-2; TRBD1 is a possible D gene (5 bases). The V gene's germline CDR1 is MNHNS and CDR2 SASEGT. The length of the CDR3 is 14 residues. V dropped 0 bases and J dropped 8 bases, with 13 bases sitting between them. The DNA for the CDR3 is TGTGCCAGCAGTGAAGCGGGCAGGGTGGGAGGCTACACCTTC. This sequence encodes CASSEAGRVGGYTF.

This chain connects TRBV6-5 to TRBJ2-5; the D gene is possibly TRBD1 (6 bases). Trimming left V 7 bases short and J 7 bases short, with 19 bases between. This CDR3 contains 14 residues. The V gene's germline CDR1 is MNHEY and CDR2 SVGAGI. The chain's CDR3 is CASNFHRDGATQYF. The CDR3 bases are TGTGCCAGCAACTTCCACAGGGACGGGGCGACCCAGTACTTC.

V usage is TRBV6-2 or TRBV6-3 and J usage is TRBJ2-5, with a tentative D call TRBD2 (6 bases). Trimming left V 0 bases short and J 5 bases short, with 16 bases between. Germline V lookup: CDR1 MNHEY, CDR2 SVGEGT. The CDR3 contains 16 residues. In nucleotides, the CDR3 is TGTGCCAGCAGTTACTCTCGGGGAGGCTCCTGGGAGACCCAGTACTTC. It translates to CASSYSRGGSWETQYF.

The gene calls are TRBV7-2 and TRBJ2-7; 11 bases are shared with TRBD2. Losses at the gene ends were 5 bases for V and 0 bases for J; bases not matched to a gene: 3. CDR3 length equals 15 residues. In germline, CDR1 is SGHTA, CDR2 FQGNSA. CDR3 in amino acids: CASSRTSGSSYEQYF. The CDR3 DNA is TGTGCCAGCAGCCGGACTAGCGGGTCCTCCTACGAGCAGTACTTC. The complete variable domain, with remaining parts taken from reference TRBV7-2 and TRBJ2-7, reads GAGVSQSPSNKVTEKGKDVELRCDPISGHTALYWYRQSLGQGLEFLIYFQGNSAPDKSGLPSDRFSAERTGGSVSTLTIQRTQQEDSAVYLCASSRTSGSSYEQYFGPGTRLTVT.

The chain recombines TRBV3-1 (or the pseudogene TRBV3-2) with TRBJ2-7; a possible D gene is TRBD2 (5 bases). The CDR3 has 15 amino acids. V lost 1 base and J 0 bases, leaving 10 bases between the germline ends. Germline CDR1 LGHDT, CDR2 YNNKEL (reference sequence). The CDR3 spells CASSQGGLASYEQYF. CDR3 in DNA: TGTGCCAGCAGCCAAGGTGGGCTAGCCTCCTACGAGCAGTACTTC.

The rearrangement joins TRBV28 to TRBJ2-3, with D possibly being TRBD1 (7 bases). The CDR3 runs 13 residues. V lost 6 bases and J lost 6, with 13 bases in between. Germline-derived CDR1 and CDR2 are MDHEN and SYDVKM. The CDR3 here is CASREGARDTQYF. DNA for the CDR3: TGTGCCAGCAGGGAGGGGGCGCGGGATACGCAGTATTTT.

V is TRBV6-6 and J is TRBJ2-1; 9 bases map to TRBD2. The CDR3 is 15 amino acids. CDR1 MNHNY and CDR2 SVGAGI come from the germline V gene (reference sequence). Unmatched junction bases numbered 11, after V lost 6 bases and J lost 8 bases. CDR3 region: CASRSTSGSGDEQFF. The DNA for the CDR3 is TGTGCCAGCAGGTCGACTAGCGGATCAGGCGATGAGCAGTTCTTC.

The chain links TRBV6-5 to TRBJ1-2, with D hard to call. Germline CDR1 and CDR2: MNHEY and SVGAGI. This CDR3 spans 14 amino acids. Trimming removed 3 bases at V and 0 bases at J, with 8 bases between. DNA of the CDR3: TGTGCCAGCAGTTATGAGGCCCCTAACTATGGCTACACCTTC. Translated: CASSYEAPNYGYTF.

In this sample, this clone turned up once. The chain links TRBV5-1 to TRBJ2-3, with TRBD1 as a possible D gene (6 bases). Per the germline V gene, CDR1 is SGHRS and CDR2 is YFSETQ. Trimming left V 0 bases short and J 10 bases short, with 9 bases between. CDR3 size: 12 residues. The CDR3 spells CASSLGGLSQYF. In nucleotides, the CDR3 is TGCGCCAGCAGCTTGGGGGGGCTATCGCAGTATTTT.